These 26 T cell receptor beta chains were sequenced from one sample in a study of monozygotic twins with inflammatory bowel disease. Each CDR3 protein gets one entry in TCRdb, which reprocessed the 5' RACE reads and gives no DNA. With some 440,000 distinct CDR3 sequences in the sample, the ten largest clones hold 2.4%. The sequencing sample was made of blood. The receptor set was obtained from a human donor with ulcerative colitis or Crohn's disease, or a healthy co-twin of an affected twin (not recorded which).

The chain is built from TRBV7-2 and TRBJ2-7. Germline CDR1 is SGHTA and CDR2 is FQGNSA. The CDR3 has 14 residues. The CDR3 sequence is CASSLARQTYEQYF. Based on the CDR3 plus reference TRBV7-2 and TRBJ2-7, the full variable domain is GAGVSQSPSNKVTEKGKDVELRCDPISGHTALYWYRQSLGQGLEFLIYFQGNSAPDKSGLPSDRFSAERTGGSVSTLTIQRTQQEDSAVYLCASSLARQTYEQYFGPGTRLTVT.

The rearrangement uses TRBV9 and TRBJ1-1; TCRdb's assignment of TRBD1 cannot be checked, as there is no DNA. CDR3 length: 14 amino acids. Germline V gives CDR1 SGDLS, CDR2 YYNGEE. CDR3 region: CASSQTGGPTEAFF.

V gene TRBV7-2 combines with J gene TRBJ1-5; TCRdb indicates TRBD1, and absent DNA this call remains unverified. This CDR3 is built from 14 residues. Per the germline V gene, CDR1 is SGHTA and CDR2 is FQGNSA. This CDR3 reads CASSSRQGNQPQHF.

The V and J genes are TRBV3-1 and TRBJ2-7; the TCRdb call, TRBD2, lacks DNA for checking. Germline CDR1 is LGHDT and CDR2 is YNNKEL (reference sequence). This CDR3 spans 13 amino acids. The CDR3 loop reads CASSLGTLGEQYF.

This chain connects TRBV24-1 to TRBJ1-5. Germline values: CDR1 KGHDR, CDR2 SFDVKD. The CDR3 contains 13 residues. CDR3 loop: CATSSGSRGPQHF.

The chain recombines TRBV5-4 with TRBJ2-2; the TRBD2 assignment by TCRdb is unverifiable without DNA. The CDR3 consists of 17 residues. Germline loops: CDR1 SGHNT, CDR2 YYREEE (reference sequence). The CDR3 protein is CASSPPSGSSGTGELFF. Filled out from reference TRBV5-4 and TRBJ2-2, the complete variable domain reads ETGVTQSPTHLIKTRGQQVTLRCSSQSGHNTVSWYQQALGQGPQFIFQYYREEENGRGNFPPRFSGLQFPNYSSELNVNALELDDSALYLCASSPPSGSSGTGELFFGEGSRLTVL.

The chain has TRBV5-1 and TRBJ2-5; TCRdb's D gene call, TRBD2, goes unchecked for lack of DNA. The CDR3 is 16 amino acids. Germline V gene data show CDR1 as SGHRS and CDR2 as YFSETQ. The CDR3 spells CASSLSSGGPRETQYF.

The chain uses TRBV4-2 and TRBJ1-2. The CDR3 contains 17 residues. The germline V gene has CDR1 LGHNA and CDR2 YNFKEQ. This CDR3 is CASSPGDTEDRDYGYTF.

The CDR3 loop reads CASILSRAQNIQYF. This rearrangement joins TRBV7-2 to TRBJ2-4; the D call from TCRdb, TRBD1, cannot be confirmed without DNA. Germline CDR1 reads SGHTA; CDR2 reads FQGNSA. The CDR3 length is 14 residues.

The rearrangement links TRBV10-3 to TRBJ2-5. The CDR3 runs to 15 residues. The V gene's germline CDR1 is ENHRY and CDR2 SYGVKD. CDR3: CAISEGRRIQETQYF.

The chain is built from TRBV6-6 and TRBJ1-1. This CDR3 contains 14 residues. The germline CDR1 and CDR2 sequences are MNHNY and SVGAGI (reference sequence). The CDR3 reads CASSYSGLNTEAFF.

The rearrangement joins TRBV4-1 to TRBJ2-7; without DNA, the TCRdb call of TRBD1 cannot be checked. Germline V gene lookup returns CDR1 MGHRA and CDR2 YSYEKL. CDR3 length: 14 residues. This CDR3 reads CASSPRTDRWEQYF.

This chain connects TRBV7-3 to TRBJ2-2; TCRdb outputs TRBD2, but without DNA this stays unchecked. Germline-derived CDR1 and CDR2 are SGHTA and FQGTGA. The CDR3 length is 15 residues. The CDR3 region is CASSALAGGVGELFF.

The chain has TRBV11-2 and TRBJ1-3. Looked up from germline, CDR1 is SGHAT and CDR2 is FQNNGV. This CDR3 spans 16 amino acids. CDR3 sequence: CASSLDIFSMGNTIYF.

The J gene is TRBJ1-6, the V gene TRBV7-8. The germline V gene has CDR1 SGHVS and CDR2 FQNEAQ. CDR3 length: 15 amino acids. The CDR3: CASSFSWQINSPLHF.

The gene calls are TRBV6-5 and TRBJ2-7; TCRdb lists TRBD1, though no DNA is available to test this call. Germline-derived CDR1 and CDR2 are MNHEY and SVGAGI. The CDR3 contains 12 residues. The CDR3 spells CASSFGKGEQYF.

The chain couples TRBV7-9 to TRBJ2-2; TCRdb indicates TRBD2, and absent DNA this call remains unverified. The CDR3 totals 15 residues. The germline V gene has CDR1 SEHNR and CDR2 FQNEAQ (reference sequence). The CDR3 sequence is CASSLAPSATGELFF.

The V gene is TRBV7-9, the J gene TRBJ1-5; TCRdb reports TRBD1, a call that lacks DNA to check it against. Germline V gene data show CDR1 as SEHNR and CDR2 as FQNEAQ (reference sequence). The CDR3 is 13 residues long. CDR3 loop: CASSLTGAQPQHF.

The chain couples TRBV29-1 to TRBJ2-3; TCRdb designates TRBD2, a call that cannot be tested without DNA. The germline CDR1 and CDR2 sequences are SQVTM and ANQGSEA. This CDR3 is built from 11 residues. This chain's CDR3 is CSAEEVDTQYF.

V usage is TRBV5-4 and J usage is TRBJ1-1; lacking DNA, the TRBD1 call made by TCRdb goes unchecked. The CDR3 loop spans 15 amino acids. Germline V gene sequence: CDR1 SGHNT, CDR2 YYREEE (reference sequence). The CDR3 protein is CASSGRTGADTEAFF.

The CDR3 sequence is CATSRDIPNEQFF. V gene TRBV15 combines with J gene TRBJ2-1. The CDR3 is 13 amino acids. Per the germline V gene, CDR1 is LNHNV and CDR2 is YYDKDF (reference sequence).

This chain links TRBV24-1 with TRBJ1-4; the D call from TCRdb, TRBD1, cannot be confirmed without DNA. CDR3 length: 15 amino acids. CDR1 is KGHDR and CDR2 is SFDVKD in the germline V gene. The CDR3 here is CATSAGAASNEKLFF.

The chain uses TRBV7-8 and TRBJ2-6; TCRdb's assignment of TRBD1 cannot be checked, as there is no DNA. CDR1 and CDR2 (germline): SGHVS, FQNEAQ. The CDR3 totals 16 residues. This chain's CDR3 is CASSPQDTSGANVLTF.

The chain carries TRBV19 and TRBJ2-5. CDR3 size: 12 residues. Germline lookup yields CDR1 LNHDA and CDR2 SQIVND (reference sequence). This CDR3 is CARIGDQETQYF.

The CDR3 sequence: CSASMQPTYEQYF. The chain joins TRBV20-1 to TRBJ2-7. The CDR3 totals 13 residues. Germline CDR1 is DFQATT and CDR2 is SNEGSKA (reference sequence).

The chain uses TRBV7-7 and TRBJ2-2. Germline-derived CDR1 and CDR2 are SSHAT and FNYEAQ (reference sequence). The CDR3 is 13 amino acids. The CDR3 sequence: CASSMPESGELFF.